Shown below are 24 T cell receptor beta chains from a single sample sequenced in a study of regulatory T cells in long-lasting Graves disease (dated by TCRdb to about 2021). The time point label corresponds to: newly diagnosed GD, antithyroid drugs for less than 3 months. For both TCR sequencing and RNA sequencing, RNA was extracted from PBMCs using TRIzol. Libraries were made using multiplex PCR. Sequencing relied on an Illumina HiSeq 4000. To build TCR beta libraries, CDR3 regions were amplified by Arm-PCR using iRepertoire HTBI primers. TCRdb reworked the public reads: Q25 trimming with fastp, MiXCR clone assembly, productive beta chains retained. Identical CDR3 protein sequences are pooled into one entry, listed with their most common genes and DNA. The sample has a few hundred thousand distinct CDR3 sequences on record, 10% to 15% of them singletons. The biggest ten clones account for under 20% of the sample.

The same sample was also studied in work on T cells in Graves' hyperthyroidism and ophthalmopathy.

The sequences come from peripheral blood mononuclear cells (PBMCs), collected at new diagnosis, from a patient treated with antithyroid drugs. Receptors were obtained from a woman aged 18-29 years with Graves disease. Donor details come from another sample of the same person, matched by shared clones.

This clonotype showed up many times. V usage is TRBV7-2 and J usage is TRBJ2-2, with 11 bases matching TRBD2. The CDR3 runs 15 residues. Germline V lookup: CDR1 SGHTA, CDR2 FQGNSA. J lost 4 bases, V lost 4 bases, and 2 bases had no gene match. The DNA for the CDR3 is TGTGCCAGCAGCTATGGACTAGCGGGCACCGGGGAGCTGTTTTTT. The encoded protein is CASSYGLAGTGELFF.

CDR3 nucleotides: TGTGCCAGCAGTTACTCCCCTACAGGGGCCTACGAGCAGTACGTC. It codes for CASSYSPTGAYEQYV. The rearrangement joins TRBV6-5 to TRBJ2-7, with 7 bases that match TRBD1. The CDR3 is 15 residues long. The V gene's germline CDR1 is MNHEY and CDR2 SVGAGI. The junction had 4 bases not matched to a gene; V was cut back by 0 bases and J by 2 bases.

This chain links TRBV20-1 with TRBJ2-3, with 10 bases identical to TRBD2. The CDR3 sequence is 17 residues long. The V gene end was trimmed by 6 bases and the J gene end by 0 bases; junction bases not matched to a gene: 12. Germline V gene data show CDR1 as DFQATT and CDR2 as SNEGSKA (reference sequence). As DNA, the CDR3 is TGCAGTGCAAATCTAGCGGGAGTGGCCACTAGCACAGATACGCAGTATTTT. It translates to CSANLAGVATSTDTQYF.

This clonotype came up many times. The chain couples TRBV27 to TRBJ1-2, with 10 bases matching TRBD1. The CDR3 is made up of 12 amino acids. Germline V gene data show CDR1 as MNHEY and CDR2 as SMNVEV (reference sequence). Unmatched junction bases numbered 6, after V lost 10 bases and J lost 7 bases. The CDR3 spells CATSTGGSGYTF. CDR3 sequence (DNA): TGTGCCACTTCGACAGGGGGCAGTGGCTACACCTTC.

This clonotype showed up many times. This sequence joins TRBV6-5 and TRBJ2-7; the match to TRBD2 covers 7 bases. The CDR3 consists of 14 residues. Losses at the gene ends were 2 bases for V and 4 bases for J; bases not matched to a gene: 5. Per germline, CDR1 MNHEY and CDR2 SVGAGI. This CDR3 reads CASSYGQAGYEQYV. DNA for the CDR3: TGTGCCAGCAGTTACGGGCAAGCGGGATACGAGCAGTACGTC.

The rearrangement links TRBV6-1 to TRBJ1-5, with a tentative D call TRBD1 (5 bases). V was pared by 5 bases and J by 9 bases, with 14 bases between. Germline CDR1 is MNHNS and CDR2 is SASEGT. The length of the CDR3 is 13 residues. The CDR3 reads CASSPDAGRPQHF. CDR3 DNA: TGTGCCAGCAGTCCGGACGCGGGACGGCCCCAGCATTTT.

The rearrangement uses TRBV19 and TRBJ2-1, with no clear D. V was cut by 5 bases and J by 3 bases, with 14 bases left in between. The CDR3 runs to 15 residues. Germline CDR1 LNHDA, CDR2 SQIVND (reference sequence). DNA of the CDR3: TGTGCCAGTAGTCCCCCGGACCGCTTCTACAATGAGCAGTTCTTC. It specifies CASSPPDRFYNEQFF.

This rearrangement joins TRBV4-1 to TRBJ2-1; 10 bases are shared with TRBD2. This CDR3 is built from 18 residues. The J segment lost 4 bases and the V segment lost 1 base, leaving 10 bases of the junction unmatched. In germline, CDR1 is MGHRA, CDR2 YSYEKL. For the CDR3, the DNA is TGCGCCAGCAGCCAAGGGTGGTATCGGACTAGCGGTTACAATGAGCAGTTCTTC. Protein sequence: CASSQGWYRTSGYNEQFF.

At least ten counts were recorded for this clonotype. The rearrangement joins TRBV29-1 to TRBJ2-7, with 7 bases lining up with TRBD2. The length of the CDR3 is 13 residues. Per the germline V gene, CDR1 is SQVTM and CDR2 is ANQGSEA. The trim removed 4 bases at V and 4 bases at J, leaving 7 bases unmatched. The CDR3 nucleotides read TGCAGCGTTGTTCGCGGGAGAGGGTACGAGCAGTACTTC. This gives the protein CSVVRGRGYEQYF.

This clonotype was seen at least ten times. This chain joins TRBV19 and TRBJ1-2; D unresolved. The V gene's germline CDR1 is LNHDA and CDR2 SQIVND (reference sequence). V lost 1 base and J lost 1, with 10 bases in between. The CDR3 runs 15 residues. The CDR3 DNA sequence: TGTGCCAGTAGTATAGGGGCGGGAGATAACTATGGCTACACCTTC. The encoded protein is CASSIGAGDNYGYTF.

This clonotype was seen ten or more times. This rearrangement joins TRBV6-5 to TRBJ1-5; D remains ambiguous. The ends were cut back, 7 bases at V and 0 bases at J, with 4 bases in the middle. Germline CDR1 MNHEY, CDR2 SVGAGI. The CDR3 is 12 residues long. The CDR3 DNA follows: TGTGCCAGCACTTATAGCAATCAGCCCCAGCATTTT. This gives the protein CASTYSNQPQHF.

This clonotype was observed many times. This rearrangement joins TRBV5-1 to TRBJ1-2; TRBD1 is a possible D gene (6 bases). Germline loops: CDR1 SGHRS, CDR2 YFSETQ. The length of the CDR3 is 14 residues. V was shortened by 2 bases and J by 5 bases, with 13 bases between the two germline ends. The CDR3 sequence: CASSFGGSGYGYTF. CDR3 nucleotides: TGCGCCAGCAGCTTCGGGGGCTCTGGTTATGGCTACACCTTC.

This clonotype was counted ten times or more. The J gene is TRBJ2-3, the V gene TRBV7-2, with D uncertain. Germline V gene data show CDR1 as SGHTA and CDR2 as FQGNSA. This CDR3 spans 13 amino acids. With 1 base removed from V and 6 bases from J, the gap between germline ends came to 8 bases. For the CDR3, the DNA is TGTGCCAGCAGCTTAGGTGGGCGTGATACGCAGTATTTT. The encoded protein is CASSLGGRDTQYF.

This clonotype has ten or more counts. This chain links TRBV28 with TRBJ2-3; D is undetermined. The ends were cut back, 6 bases at V and 4 bases at J, with 17 bases in the middle. Per germline, CDR1 MDHEN and CDR2 SYDVKM. This CDR3 has 15 residues. This CDR3 is CASSRTRFGSDTQYF. In nucleotides, the CDR3 is TGTGCCAGCAGCAGGACCCGATTCGGGTCAGATACGCAGTATTTT.

This clonotype has a single count. J is TRBJ2-3 and V is TRBV6-1; possibly TRBD2 for D (6 bases). Trimming stripped 7 bases from V and 6 bases from J, with 11 bases between. Germline assignment: CDR1 MNHNS and CDR2 SASEGT. The CDR3 length is 12 residues. DNA for the CDR3: TGTGCCAGCACTAGCGCGGCCGATACGCAGTATTTT. Translated, it gives CASTSAADTQYF.

The gene calls are TRBV6-2 or TRBV6-3 and TRBJ2-3; D is undetermined. V lost 0 bases to trimming and J lost 3 bases, with 16 bases between them. CDR1 and CDR2 from the germline V gene are MNHEY and SVGEGT. CDR3 length equals 17 residues. The CDR3 bases are TGTGCCAGCAGTTACTCCCCTGGACGGCGTGGAACAGATACGCAGTATTTT. Protein sequence: CASSYSPGRRGTDTQYF.

This clonotype was counted ten times or more. V is TRBV12-3 or TRBV12-4 and J is TRBJ2-7, with 8 bases aligning to TRBD2. The CDR3 spans 17 residues. Trimming took 3 bases from V and 3 from J; bases not matched to a gene: 13. The CDR3 reads CASSFFPHGGANYEQYF. Written as DNA, the CDR3 is TGTGCCAGCAGTTTTTTCCCCCACGGGGGGGCGAACTACGAGCAGTACTTC.

This clonotype was observed a handful of times. The chain employs TRBV7-2 and TRBJ2-4; D unclear. Germline assignment: CDR1 SGHTA and CDR2 FQGNSA. CDR3 length equals 14 residues. The ends were cut back, 4 bases at V and 0 bases at J, with 7 bases in the middle. The CDR3 loop is CASSSEVAKNIQYF. CDR3 nucleotide sequence: TGTGCCAGCAGCTCGGAAGTAGCCAAAAACATTCAGTACTTC.

At least ten counts were recorded for this clonotype. This chain uses TRBV6-5 with TRBJ1-1, with D perhaps matching TRBD1 (6 bases). Germline loops: CDR1 MNHEY, CDR2 SVGAGI. The CDR3 loop spans 14 amino acids. V lost 4 bases, J lost 6 bases, and 15 bases lay in between. The CDR3 region is CASSSGTSKPEAFF. The CDR3 DNA reads TGTGCCAGCAGTTCCGGGACATCCAAGCCTGAAGCTTTCTTT.

Concerning this clonotype: The junction departs from the called germline gene at one end, perhaps through a read error. The V call is TRBV19, the J call TRBJ1-1; 8 nucleotides match TRBD1. CDR3 length equals 16 residues. CDR1 and CDR2 from the germline V gene are LNHDA and SQIVND (reference sequence). The CDR3 nucleotides read TGTGCCAGTAGTCGCCCTCCCCGACAGGGGCATACTGAAACTTTCTTT. Translation: CASSRPPRQGHTETFF.

This clonotype has more than one count but fewer than ten. This may come from a read error, since a much larger clone is one base off. The chain couples TRBV10-3 to TRBJ1-1; maybe TRBD1 (5 bases). The CDR3 runs to 16 residues. Germline CDR1 ENHRY, CDR2 SYGVKD. V was clipped by 4 bases and J by 3 bases, with 18 bases between them. CDR3 loop: CAISGSKAGKDTEAFF. Here the CDR3 DNA reads TGTGCCATCAGTGGGTCGAAGGCAGGGAAGGACACTGAAGCTTTCTTT.

This clonotype was observed at least ten times. This chain joins TRBV7-9 and TRBJ2-2, with a tentative D call TRBD2 (5 bases). V was trimmed by 6 bases and J by 1 base, leaving 15 bases between them. CDR3 length equals 16 residues. Germline assignment: CDR1 SEHNR and CDR2 FQNEAQ (reference sequence). Written as DNA, the CDR3 is TGTGCCAGCAGTCCCCCTAGTGGGAGGAACACCGGGGAGCTGTTTTTT. As protein: CASSPPSGRNTGELFF.

This clonotype was detected a few times. This rearrangement joins TRBV24-1 to TRBJ1-5; D is unclear. The germline CDR1 and CDR2 sequences are KGHDR and SFDVKD. This CDR3 region has 13 residues. The V and J ends lost 1 base and 4 bases respectively, with 4 bases between them. The CDR3: CATSDFGNQPQHF. The CDR3 DNA reads as TGTGCCACCAGTGATTTTGGGAATCAGCCCCAGCATTTT.

Ten or more counts support this clonotype. The J gene is TRBJ2-7, the V gene TRBV29-1; 7 positions agree with TRBD1. This CDR3 has 14 amino acids. Germline CDR1 reads SQVTM; CDR2 reads ANQGSEA. With V trimmed by 4 bases and J by 6 bases, 12 bases remained unmatched. In DNA, the CDR3 is TGCAGCGTTGGGGTAGAAAACAGGGGCCTCGAGCAGTACTTC. It specifies CSVGVENRGLEQYF.